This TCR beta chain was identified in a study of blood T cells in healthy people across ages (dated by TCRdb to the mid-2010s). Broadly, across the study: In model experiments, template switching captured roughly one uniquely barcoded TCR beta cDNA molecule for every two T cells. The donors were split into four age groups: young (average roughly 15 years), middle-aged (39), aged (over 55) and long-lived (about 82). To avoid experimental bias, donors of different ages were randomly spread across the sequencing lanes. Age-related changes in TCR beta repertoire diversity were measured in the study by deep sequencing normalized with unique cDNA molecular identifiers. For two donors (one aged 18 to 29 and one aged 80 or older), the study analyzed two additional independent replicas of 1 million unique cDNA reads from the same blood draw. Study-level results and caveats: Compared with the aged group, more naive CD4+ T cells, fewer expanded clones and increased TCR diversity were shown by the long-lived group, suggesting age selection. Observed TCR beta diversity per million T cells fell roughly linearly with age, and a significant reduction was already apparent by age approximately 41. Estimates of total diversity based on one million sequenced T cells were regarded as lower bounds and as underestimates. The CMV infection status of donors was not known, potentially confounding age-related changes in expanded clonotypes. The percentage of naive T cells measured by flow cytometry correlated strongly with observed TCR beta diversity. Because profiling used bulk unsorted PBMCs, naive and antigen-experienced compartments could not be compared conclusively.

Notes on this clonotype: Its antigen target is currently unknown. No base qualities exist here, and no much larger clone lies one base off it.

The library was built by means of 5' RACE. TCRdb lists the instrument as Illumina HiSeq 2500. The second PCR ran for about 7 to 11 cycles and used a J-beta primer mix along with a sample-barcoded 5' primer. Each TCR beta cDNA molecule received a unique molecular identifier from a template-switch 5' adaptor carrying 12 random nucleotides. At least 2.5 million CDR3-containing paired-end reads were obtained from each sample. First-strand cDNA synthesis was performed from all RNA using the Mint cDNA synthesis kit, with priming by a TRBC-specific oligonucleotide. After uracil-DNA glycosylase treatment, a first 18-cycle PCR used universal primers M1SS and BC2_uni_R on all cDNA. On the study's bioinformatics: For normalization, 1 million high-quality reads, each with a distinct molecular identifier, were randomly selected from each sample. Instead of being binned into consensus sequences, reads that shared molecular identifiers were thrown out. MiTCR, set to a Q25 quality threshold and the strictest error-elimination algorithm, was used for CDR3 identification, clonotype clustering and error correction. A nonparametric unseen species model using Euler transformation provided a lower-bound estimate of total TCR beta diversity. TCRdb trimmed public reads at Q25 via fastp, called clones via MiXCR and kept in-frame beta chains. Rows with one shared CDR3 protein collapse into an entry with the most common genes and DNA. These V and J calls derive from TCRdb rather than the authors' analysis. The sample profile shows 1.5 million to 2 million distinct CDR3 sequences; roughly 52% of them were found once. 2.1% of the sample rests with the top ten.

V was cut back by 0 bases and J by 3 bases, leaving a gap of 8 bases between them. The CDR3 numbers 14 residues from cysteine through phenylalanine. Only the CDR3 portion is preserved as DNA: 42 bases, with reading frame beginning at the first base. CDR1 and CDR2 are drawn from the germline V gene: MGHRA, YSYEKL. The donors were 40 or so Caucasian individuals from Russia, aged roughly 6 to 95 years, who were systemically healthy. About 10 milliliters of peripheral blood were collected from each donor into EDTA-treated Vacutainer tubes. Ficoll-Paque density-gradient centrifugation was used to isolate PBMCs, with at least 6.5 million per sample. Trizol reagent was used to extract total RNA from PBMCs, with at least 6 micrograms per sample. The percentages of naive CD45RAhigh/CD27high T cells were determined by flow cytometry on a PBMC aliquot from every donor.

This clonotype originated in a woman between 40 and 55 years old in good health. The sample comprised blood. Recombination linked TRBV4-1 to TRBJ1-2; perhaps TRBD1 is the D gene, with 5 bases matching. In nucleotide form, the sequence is TGCGCCAGCAGCCAAGAGGCAGGGCACTATGGCTACACCTTC. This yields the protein CASSQEAGHYGYTF.